The 9 T cell receptor beta chains below all came from one sample that was sequenced in a study of Graves' ophthalmopathy and Graves' hyperthyroidism. CDR3 regions of TCR beta were amplified from RNA transcripts. First-round RT-PCR employed HTBI primers, with a second-round multiplex PCR after it. TCRdb called the multiplex PCR reads again in MiXCR, with one record for every CDR3 protein. Among hundreds of thousands of distinct CDR3 sequences, approximately 40% were seen once, and the ten largest hold approximately 46%. Sequenced material: peripheral blood. The receptors shown here come from an adult man with Graves' ophthalmopathy.

This clonotype was counted only a few times. The chain couples TRBV24-1 to TRBJ2-2, with a possible D match to TRBD2 (6 bases). The CDR3 has 14 amino acids. The V gene lost 7 bases and the J gene lost 5 bases, with 13 bases spanning the gap. Germline V gene sequence: CDR1 KGHDR, CDR2 SFDVKD. CDR3 protein: CATRTGAATGELFF. CDR3 in DNA: TGTGCCACCAGGACGGGAGCAGCTACCGGGGAGCTGTTTTTT.

The rearrangement links TRBV25-1 to TRBJ1-6; 10 nucleotides line up with TRBD1. The germline CDR1 and CDR2 sequences are MGHDK and SYGVNS. The CDR3 is made up of 15 amino acids. DNA of the CDR3: TGTGCTAGAGCGGGGACAGGGGATTTAAATTCACCCCTCCACTTT. It codes for CARAGTGDLNSPLHF.

This chain links TRBV6-2 or TRBV6-3 with TRBJ2-5; TRBD2 is a possible D gene (6 bases). In germline, CDR1 is MNHEY, CDR2 SVGEGT. Trimming pared 5 bases from V and 5 bases from J, leaving 15 bases between. The CDR3 sequence is 14 residues long. This chain's CDR3 is CASSPTSRGETQYF. The CDR3 coding sequence is TGTGCCAGCAGTCCTACTAGCAGAGGGGAGACCCAGTACTTC.

The genes are TRBV25-1 and TRBJ1-2, with a weak D call TRBD1 (5 bases). The CDR3 has 17 residues. Germline-derived CDR1 and CDR2 are MGHDK and SYGVNS. V lost 4 bases and J lost 4, with 22 bases in between. CDR3 sequence (DNA): TGTGCCAGCAGTGGTCCCTTGGACAAGCTCCAGGGCTATGGCTACACCTTC. Translated: CASSGPLDKLQGYGYTF.

This clonotype occurred many times. The chain employs TRBV24-1 and TRBJ2-7; no clear D. Germline V gives CDR1 KGHDR, CDR2 SFDVKD. This CDR3 has 14 residues. The germline V and J ends were trimmed by 4 bases and 9 bases, with 18 bases remaining between them. The chain's CDR3 is CATSDRPTVSGQYF. The CDR3, as DNA: TGTGCCACCAGTGACCGACCGACTGTATCCGGGCAGTACTTC.

This chain connects TRBV24-1 to TRBJ2-5, with TRBD2 matching 16 bases. V shed 11 bases, J shed 6 bases, and the junction held 14 bases outside the gene matches. Germline loops: CDR1 KGHDR, CDR2 SFDVKD. This CDR3 region has 17 residues. CDR3: CASSNAGTSGGGKTQYF. The CDR3, as DNA: TGTGCCAGCAGCAACGCCGGGACTAGCGGGGGGGGAAAGACCCAGTACTTC.

This clonotype was observed a few times. The J gene is TRBJ2-7, the V gene TRBV2; weak D call: TRBD2 (6 bases). Germline CDR1 SNHLY, CDR2 FYNNEI. The CDR3 has 15 residues. Trimming left V 4 bases short and J 4 bases short, with 17 bases between. The CDR3, as DNA: TGTGCCAGCAGTGGTCCCTTTATGGGGAGGTACGAGCAGTACTTC. It codes for CASSGPFMGRYEQYF.

The chain recombines TRBV15 with TRBJ1-2; D remains ambiguous. The V gene lost 4 bases and the J gene lost 6 bases, with 18 bases spanning the gap. Germline V gives CDR1 LNHNV, CDR2 YYDKDF (reference sequence). This CDR3 is 15 amino acids long. CDR3 amino acids: CATSTYVKEIDGYTF. As DNA, the CDR3 is TGTGCCACCAGCACCTATGTTAAGGAGATTGATGGCTACACCTTC. Filled out from reference TRBV15 and TRBJ1-2, the complete variable domain reads DAMVIQNPRYQVTQFGKPVTLSCSQTLNHNVMYWYQQKSSQAPKLLFHYYDKDFNNEADTPDNFQSRRPNTSFCFLDIRSPGLGDTAMYLCATSTYVKEIDGYTFGSGTRLTVV.

This clonotype was detected ten times or more. The J gene is TRBJ1-1, the V gene TRBV7-9; 7 bases are a match to TRBD1. Germline V gene sequence: CDR1 SEHNR, CDR2 FQNEAQ (reference sequence). The CDR3 is 14 amino acids. V was clipped by 7 bases and J by 4 bases; unmatched bases: 9. The DNA of the CDR3 is TGTGCCAGCACCCTCGTGCAGGGGGGCACTGAAGCTTTCTTT. Its protein product is CASTLVQGGTEAFF.